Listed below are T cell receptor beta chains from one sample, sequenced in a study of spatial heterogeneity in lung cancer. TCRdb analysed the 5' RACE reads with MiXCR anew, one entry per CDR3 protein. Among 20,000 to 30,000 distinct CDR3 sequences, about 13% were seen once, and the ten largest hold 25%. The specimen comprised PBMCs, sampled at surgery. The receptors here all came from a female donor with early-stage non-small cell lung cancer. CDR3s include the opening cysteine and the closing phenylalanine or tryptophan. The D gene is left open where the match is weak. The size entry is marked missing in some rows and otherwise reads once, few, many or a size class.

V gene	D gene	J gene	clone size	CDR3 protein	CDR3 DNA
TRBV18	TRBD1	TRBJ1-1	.	CASSTTGGVIDTEAFF	TGTGCCAGCTCAACCACAGGGGGAGTAATCGACACTGAAGCTTTCTTT
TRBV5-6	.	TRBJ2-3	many	CASSLAYRAIGDTQYF	TGTGCCAGCAGCTTGGCTTACAGGGCTATAGGAGATACGCAGTATTTT
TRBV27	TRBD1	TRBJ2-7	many	CASRAPNTGQHSYEQYF	TGTGCCAGCCGAGCTCCGAATACGGGACAGCACTCCTACGAGCAGTACTTC
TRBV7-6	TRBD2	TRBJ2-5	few	CASSLVRLARREGTQYF	TGTGCCAGCAGCTTAGTGCGACTAGCCCGTCGGGAAGGGACCCAGTACTTC
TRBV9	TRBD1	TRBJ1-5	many	CASSAGTGGGQPQHF	TGTGCCAGCAGCGCCGGGACAGGCGGTGGTCAGCCCCAGCATTTT
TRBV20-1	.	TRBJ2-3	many	CSARDREGGLTQYF	TGCAGTGCTAGAGATCGAGAAGGGGGTCTTACGCAGTATTTT
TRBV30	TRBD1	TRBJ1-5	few	CAWAEGQGRPQHF	TGTGCCTGGGCGGAGGGACAGGGGAGGCCCCAGCATTTT
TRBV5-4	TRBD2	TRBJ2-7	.	CASKEAGTYEQYF	TGTGCCAGCAAGGAAGCGGGAACCTACGAGCAGTACTTC
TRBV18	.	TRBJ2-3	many	CASSPPNSQDTQYF	TGTGCCAGCTCACCACCGAACAGCCAAGATACGCAGTATTTT
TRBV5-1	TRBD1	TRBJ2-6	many	CASSYRDRESGANVLTF	TGCGCCAGCAGCTACCGGGACAGGGAGTCCGGGGCCAACGTCCTGACTTTC
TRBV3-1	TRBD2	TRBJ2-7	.	CASSQDGGRVYEQYF	TGTGCCAGCAGCCAAGATGGCGGGAGAGTATACGAGCAGTACTTC
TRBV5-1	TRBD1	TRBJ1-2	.	CASGTEYGYTF	TGCGCCAGCGGGACAGAGTATGGCTACACCTTC
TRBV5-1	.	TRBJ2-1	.	CASQEQDMNNEQFF	TGCGCCAGTCAAGAACAGGACATGAACAATGAGCAGTTCTTC
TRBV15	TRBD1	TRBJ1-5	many	CATSRGNGGDRYQPQHF	TGTGCCACCAGCAGAGGGAACGGAGGGGACAGATACCAGCCCCAGCATTTT
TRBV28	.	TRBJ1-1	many	CASSLTGIGTEAFF	TGTGCCAGCAGTTTAACAGGGATTGGGACTGAAGCTTTCTTT
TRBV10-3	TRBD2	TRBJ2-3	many	CAIRGTSGRMLTDTQYF	TGTGCCATCAGGGGGACTAGCGGGAGAATGTTAACAGATACGCAGTATTTT
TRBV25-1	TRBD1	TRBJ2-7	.	CASSDPQGATYEQYF	TGTGCCAGCAGTGACCCACAGGGGGCCACCTACGAGCAGTACTTC
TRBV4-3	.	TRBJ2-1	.	CASRGEFGSSYNEQFF	TGCGCCAGCAGGGGGGAATTTGGGAGCTCCTACAATGAGCAGTTCTTC
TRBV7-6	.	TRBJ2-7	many	CASSVMEFSYEQYF	TGTGCCAGCAGCGTTATGGAGTTTTCCTACGAGCAGTACTTC
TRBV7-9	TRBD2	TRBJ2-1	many	CASSLEREVYEQFF	TGTGCCAGCAGCTTAGAGCGGGAGGTATATGAGCAGTTCTTC
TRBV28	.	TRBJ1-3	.	CASSRTASGNTIYF	TGTGCCAGCAGCAGGACGGCCTCTGGAAACACCATATATTTT
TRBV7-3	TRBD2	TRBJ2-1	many	CASSLAGGRHEQFF	TGTGCCAGCAGCCTAGCGGGGGGGCGTCATGAGCAGTTCTTC
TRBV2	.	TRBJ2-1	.	CASSPPMTSWNEQFF	TGTGCCAGCAGTCCCCCAATGACTAGTTGGAATGAGCAGTTCTTC
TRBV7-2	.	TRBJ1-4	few	CASSFSPNEKLFF	TGTGCCAGCAGCTTCTCCCCTAATGAAAAACTGTTTTTT
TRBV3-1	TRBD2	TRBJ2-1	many	CASSLVLAGGHEQFF	TGTGCCAGCAGCCTTGTCCTAGCGGGAGGCCATGAGCAGTTCTTC
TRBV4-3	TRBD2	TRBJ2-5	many	CASSQGPKAGGRETQYF	TGCGCCAGCAGCCAAGGCCCTAAGGCGGGAGGTCGGGAGACCCAGTACTTC
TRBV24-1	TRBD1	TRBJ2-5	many	CATSDPWGTVQETQYF	TGTGCCACCAGTGATCCGTGGGGGACAGTCCAAGAGACCCAGTACTTC
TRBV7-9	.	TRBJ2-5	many	CASSPVVGLQETQYF	TGTGCCAGCAGCCCAGTGGTGGGTCTCCAAGAGACCCAGTACTTC
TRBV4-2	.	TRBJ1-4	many	CASSPLIGGINEKLFF	TGTGCCAGCAGCCCTCTGATTGGAGGAATTAATGAAAAACTGTTTTTT
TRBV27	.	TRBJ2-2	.	CASSFMGGESRGAVF	TGTGCCAGCAGTTTTATGGGGGGCGAATCCCGGGGAGCTGTTTTT
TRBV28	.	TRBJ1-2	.	CASRERTYGYTF	TGTGCCAGCAGAGAAAGAACCTATGGCTACACCTTC
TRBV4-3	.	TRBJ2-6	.	CASSQVNGANVLTF	TGCGCCAGCAGCCAAGTGAATGGGGCCAACGTCCTGACTTTC
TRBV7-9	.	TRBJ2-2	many	CASSPHGASNTGELFF	TGTGCCAGCAGCCCCCACGGGGCCTCGAACACCGGGGAGCTGTTTTTT
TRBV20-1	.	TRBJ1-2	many	CSARTPGNYGYTF	TGCAGTGCTCGTACGCCAGGCAACTATGGCTACACCTTC
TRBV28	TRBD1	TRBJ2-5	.	CASKDRGSQETQYF	TGTGCCAGCAAGGACAGGGGAAGCCAAGAGACCCAGTACTTC
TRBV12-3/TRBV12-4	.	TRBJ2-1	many	CASSSRAYEQFF	TGTGCCAGCAGTTCAAGGGCTTATGAGCAGTTCTTC
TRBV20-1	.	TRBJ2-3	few	CSARDLWGSTDTQYF	TGCAGTGCTAGAGATCTTTGGGGGAGCACAGATACGCAGTATTTT
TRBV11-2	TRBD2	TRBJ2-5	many	CASSSGGRTSGGTQETQYF	TGTGCCAGCAGCTCCGGAGGGAGGACTAGCGGGGGTACCCAAGAGACCCAGTACTTC
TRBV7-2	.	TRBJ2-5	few	CASSLALQETQYF	TGTGCCAGCAGCTTAGCTCTCCAAGAGACCCAGTACTTC
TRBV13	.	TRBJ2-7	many	CASSLRTGAYEQYF	TGTGCCAGCAGCTTAAGGACGGGAGCCTACGAGCAGTACTTC
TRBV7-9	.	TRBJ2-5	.	CASSLGGVGQETQYF	TGTGCCAGCAGCTTAGGAGGCGTGGGACAAGAGACCCAGTACTTC